These T cell receptor beta chains were read from a single sample in a study of monozygotic twins with cystic fibrosis. TCRdb keeps only in-frame clones here, not all; method: immunoSEQ multiplex PCR. Of tens of thousands of clones listed, around 93% were seen once; the top ten hold approximately 0.28%. Source material: blood. Receptors were obtained from a girl aged 2 to 10 with cystic fibrosis. Both conserved end residues are part of each CDR3. The D gene is left open where the match is weak. The size entry is marked missing in some rows and otherwise reads once, few, many or a size class.

abundance: .; v_gene: TRBV30; j_gene: TRBJ1-4; d_gene: TRBD1; CDR3aa: CAWRGQGNEKLFF; CDR3nt: TGTGCCTGGAGGGGACAGGGGAATGAAAAACTGTTTTTT
abundance: .; v_gene: TRBV27; j_gene: TRBJ1-6; d_gene: .; CDR3aa: CASSLQISANSPLHF; CDR3nt: TGTGCCAGCAGTTTACAGATTTCAGCAAATTCACCCCTCCACTTT
abundance: .; v_gene: TRBV7-9; j_gene: TRBJ2-5; d_gene: .; CDR3aa: CASSSGFQETQYF; CDR3nt: TGTGCCAGCAGCTCGGGATTTCAAGAGACCCAGTACTTC
abundance: .; v_gene: TRBV19; j_gene: TRBJ1-6; d_gene: .; CDR3aa: CASRIQGGNSPLHF; CDR3nt: TGTGCCAGTAGGATACAGGGAGGCAATTCACCCCTCCACTTT
abundance: few; v_gene: TRBV7-2; j_gene: TRBJ1-4; d_gene: TRBD1; CDR3aa: CASSLSPPGGDEKLFF; CDR3nt: TGTGCCAGCAGCTTATCACCCCCAGGGGGCGATGAAAAACTGTTTTTT
abundance: .; v_gene: TRBV6-6; j_gene: TRBJ2-4; d_gene: TRBD2; CDR3aa: CASRLTGLAGYIQYF; CDR3nt: TGTGCCAGCAGGCTTACCGGACTAGCAGGTTACATTCAGTACTTC
abundance: .; v_gene: TRBV2; j_gene: TRBJ1-5; d_gene: .; CDR3aa: CASSDSGVASYSNQPQHF; CDR3nt: TGTGCCAGCAGTGATTCAGGGGTAGCCTCATATAGCAATCAGCCCCAGCATTTT
abundance: .; v_gene: TRBV7-2; j_gene: TRBJ2-1; d_gene: TRBD1; CDR3aa: CASSLFIGDREGNEQFF; CDR3nt: TGTGCCAGCAGCTTATTTATAGGAGACAGGGAAGGCAATGAGCAGTTCTTC
abundance: .; v_gene: TRBV29-1; j_gene: TRBJ1-2; d_gene: TRBD1; CDR3aa: CSVGQGRSYTF; CDR3nt: TGCAGCGTTGGACAGGGAAGGAGCTACACCTTC
abundance: .; v_gene: TRBV10-2; j_gene: TRBJ1-1; d_gene: .; CDR3aa: CASRDPSLDTEAFF; CDR3nt: TGCGCCAGCAGGGACCCTTCCCTGGACACTGAAGCTTTCTTT
abundance: .; v_gene: TRBV4-1; j_gene: TRBJ2-4; d_gene: TRBD1; CDR3aa: CASSQTAGGKNIQYF; CDR3nt: TGCGCCAGCAGCCAAACTGCAGGGGGCAAAAACATTCAGTACTTC
abundance: .; v_gene: TRBV30; j_gene: TRBJ2-5; d_gene: TRBD2; CDR3aa: CAWTPGTSLQETQYF; CDR3nt: TGTGCCTGGACCCCCGGGACTAGCCTCCAAGAGACCCAGTACTTC
abundance: few; v_gene: TRBV7-2; j_gene: TRBJ1-2; d_gene: TRBD1; CDR3aa: CASSPTGGSYYGYTF; CDR3nt: TGTGCCAGCAGCCCGACAGGGGGCTCGTACTATGGCTACACCTTC
abundance: .; v_gene: TRBV6-5; j_gene: TRBJ2-7; d_gene: .; CDR3aa: CASRGMSYEQYF; CDR3nt: TGTGCCAGCCGGGGAATGTCCTACGAGCAGTACTTC
abundance: .; v_gene: TRBV30; j_gene: TRBJ1-2; d_gene: .; CDR3aa: CAWSLQVLYGYTF; CDR3nt: TGTGCCTGGAGTTTACAGGTCCTCTATGGCTACACCTTC
abundance: .; v_gene: TRBV10-3; j_gene: TRBJ2-6; d_gene: .; CDR3aa: CAISESNVGANVLTF; CDR3nt: TGTGCCATCAGTGAGTCGAACGTTGGGGCCAACGTCCTGACTTTC
abundance: .; v_gene: TRBV5-6; j_gene: TRBJ2-7; d_gene: .; CDR3aa: CASSLVGGRDRDEQYF; CDR3nt: TGTGCCAGCAGCTTGGTCGGGGGCAGGGATAGAGACGAGCAGTACTTC
abundance: .; v_gene: TRBV18; j_gene: TRBJ2-3; d_gene: TRBD1; CDR3aa: CASSPGDRGSYF; CDR3nt: TGTGCCAGCTCACCAGGGGACAGGGGGTCGTATTTT
abundance: .; v_gene: TRBV18; j_gene: TRBJ1-1; d_gene: TRBD1; CDR3aa: CASSPSQGVITEAFF; CDR3nt: TGTGCCAGCTCACCCTCTCAGGGGGTGATCACTGAAGCTTTCTTT
abundance: .; v_gene: TRBV4-1; j_gene: TRBJ2-7; d_gene: TRBD2; CDR3aa: CASSHKTVGLADSYEQYF; CDR3nt: TGCGCCAGCAGCCACAAGACCGTAGGACTAGCGGATTCCTACGAGCAGTACTTC
abundance: .; v_gene: TRBV4-3; j_gene: TRBJ1-2; d_gene: .; CDR3aa: CASSHGKGGFYGYTF; CDR3nt: TGCGCCAGCAGCCACGGGAAGGGAGGGTTCTATGGCTACACCTTC
abundance: .; v_gene: TRBV6-1; j_gene: TRBJ2-2; d_gene: .; CDR3aa: CASSEYLQGGSGELFF; CDR3nt: TGTGCCAGCAGTGAATATCTACAGGGTGGGTCCGGGGAGCTGTTTTTT
abundance: .; v_gene: TRBV2; j_gene: TRBJ2-1; d_gene: TRBD2; CDR3aa: CASSAQRGGIYNEQFF; CDR3nt: TGTGCCAGCAGTGCCCAGCGGGGGGGTATCTACAATGAGCAGTTCTTC
abundance: .; v_gene: TRBV6-5; j_gene: TRBJ2-7; d_gene: .; CDR3aa: CASRGDGESYEQYF; CDR3nt: TGTGCCAGCAGGGGGGACGGCGAGTCCTACGAGCAGTACTTC
abundance: .; v_gene: TRBV4-1; j_gene: TRBJ1-1; d_gene: .; CDR3aa: CASSQDVGNTEAFF; CDR3nt: TGCGCCAGCAGCCAAGATGTGGGAAACACTGAAGCTTTCTTT
abundance: .; v_gene: TRBV2; j_gene: TRBJ1-1; d_gene: TRBD1; CDR3aa: CASQGQSNTEAFF; CDR3nt: TGTGCCAGCCAGGGACAGTCGAACACTGAAGCTTTCTTT
abundance: .; v_gene: TRBV9; j_gene: TRBJ1-5; d_gene: .; CDR3aa: CASSVSPAGQPQHF; CDR3nt: TGTGCCAGCAGCGTAAGTCCAGCAGGTCAGCCCCAGCATTTT
abundance: .; v_gene: TRBV5-6; j_gene: TRBJ2-7; d_gene: TRBD1; CDR3aa: CASSSTGQGYYEQYF; CDR3nt: TGTGCCAGCAGCTCGACGGGACAGGGGTACTACGAGCAGTACTTC
abundance: .; v_gene: TRBV5-4; j_gene: TRBJ2-7; d_gene: .; CDR3aa: CASSSPSYPYEQYF; CDR3nt: TGTGCCAGCAGCTCCCCTTCTTATCCTTACGAGCAGTACTTC
abundance: .; v_gene: TRBV6-6; j_gene: TRBJ1-4; d_gene: TRBD1; CDR3aa: CASNIQGASEKLFF; CDR3nt: TGTGCCAGCAATATACAGGGGGCCAGTGAAAAACTGTTTTTT
abundance: .; v_gene: TRBV19; j_gene: TRBJ2-1; d_gene: .; CDR3aa: CASSIGLMKYNEQFF; CDR3nt: TGTGCCAGTAGTATAGGACTCATGAAATACAATGAGCAGTTCTTC
abundance: .; v_gene: TRBV28; j_gene: TRBJ2-7; d_gene: .; CDR3aa: CASSTSSGDLYEQYF; CDR3nt: TGTGCCAGCAGTACATCCTCAGGGGATTTGTACGAGCAGTACTTC
abundance: .; v_gene: TRBV5-4; j_gene: TRBJ2-2; d_gene: TRBD2; CDR3aa: CASSLSLGTSPRAGELFF; CDR3nt: TGTGCCAGCAGCTTGAGTCTTGGGACTAGTCCTCGTGCCGGGGAGCTGTTTTTT
abundance: .; v_gene: TRBV6-5; j_gene: TRBJ2-1; d_gene: .; CDR3aa: CASSYSAGGAYNEQFF; CDR3nt: TGTGCCAGCAGTTACTCTGCTGGGGGTGCCTACAATGAGCAGTTCTTC
abundance: .; v_gene: TRBV12-5; j_gene: TRBJ2-1; d_gene: TRBD1; CDR3aa: CASLLDRLNEQFF; CDR3nt: TGTGCTAGTCTCCTGGACAGGTTGAATGAGCAGTTCTTC
abundance: .; v_gene: TRBV7-9; j_gene: TRBJ1-1; d_gene: .; CDR3aa: CASSSGLLNTEAFF; CDR3nt: TGTGCCAGCAGCTCGGGACTCCTGAACACTGAAGCTTTCTTT
abundance: .; v_gene: TRBV25-1; j_gene: TRBJ2-1; d_gene: .; CDR3aa: CASSEFRGTYNEQFF; CDR3nt: TGTGCCAGCAGTGAATTTCGGGGGACCTACAATGAGCAGTTCTTC
abundance: .; v_gene: TRBV11-2; j_gene: TRBJ2-7; d_gene: .; CDR3aa: CASRLGAYEQYF; CDR3nt: TGTGCCAGCAGGCTTGGGGCCTACGAGCAGTACTTC
abundance: .; v_gene: TRBV7-2; j_gene: TRBJ2-1; d_gene: .; CDR3aa: CASSLLTDYNEQFF; CDR3nt: TGTGCCAGCAGCTTATTGACAGACTACAATGAGCAGTTCTTC